These 7 T cell receptor beta chains originate from one sample sequenced in a study of T cells in women clearing cervical HPV infection (dated by TCRdb to 2017 to 2018). Receptors were amplified or captured by the immunoSEQ multiplex PCR assay. TCRdb took this table from immuneACCESS and kept in-frame rearrangements with V and J called. Such tables lack part of the clones; where checked against another copy, unresolved V genes explain under half of the gap, and the rest is unexplained. The record for this sample contains approximately 13,000 clones. The ten largest make up around 8% of the sample. The material sequenced was blood buffy coat. These receptors were obtained from a woman aged 18-70 years with a cervical HPV16 infection that either progressed to CIN3+ or cleared (not recorded which).

On this clone: The sequenced fragment ends 3 residues before the CDR3 boundary, so the rest is inferred from the germline J gene. The chain combines TRBV19 with TRBJ2-3; 13 positions agree with TRBD2. CDR3 length: 16 residues. Looked up from germline, CDR1 is LNHDA and CDR2 is SQIVND (reference sequence). The part of the CDR3 DNA that was read is TGTGCCAGTAGTACCGAACTAGCGGGAGGGCACGAGACG. This translates into CASSTELAGGHET. The full-length CDR3 reads as CASSTELAGGHETQYF.

As concerns this clone: Coverage ceases 3 residues before the CDR3 finishes, and the germline J gene fills in the end. The chain employs TRBV29-1 and TRBJ2-3; no reliable D call. The CDR3 length is 12 residues. CDR1 and CDR2 from the germline V gene are SQVTM and ANQGSEA. The CDR3 loop reads CSVEMAQETQYF. The CDR3 DNA, read in part, is TGCAGCGTTGAAATGGCACAAGAGACG.

Its frequency marks this clone as medium-sized. This CDR3 is CAIRNRDLNTGELFF. The DNA read from the CDR3 is TGTGCCATCAGAAACAGGGATTTGAACACCGGGGAG. The chain recombines TRBV10-3 with TRBJ2-2; D perhaps matches TRBD1 (6 bases). The CDR3 end is not reached by the read, which stops 3 residues before it; the germline J gene fills it in. The V gene lost 6 bases and the J gene lost 1 base, with 12 bases spanning the gap. The CDR3 is made up of 15 amino acids. Per germline, CDR1 ENHRY and CDR2 SYGVKD.

Comments on this clone: The sequenced fragment ends 3 residues before the CDR3 boundary, so the rest is inferred from the germline J gene. The chain uses TRBV7-6 and TRBJ2-7, with D tentatively TRBD2 (5 bases). There are 16 residues in the CDR3. Per the germline V gene, CDR1 is SGHVS and CDR2 is FNYEAQ. V lost 1 base, J lost 1 base, and 14 bases lay in between. The part of the CDR3 DNA that was read is TGTGCCAGCAGCTTAGGGGCGGTTAGCGAGTCCTACGAG. Residues: CASSLGAVSESYE. The whole CDR3 protein is CASSLGAVSESYEQYF.

To note about this clone: The sequence runs out 3 residues before the end of the CDR3; the remainder is reconstructed from the germline J gene. The chain couples TRBV5-4 to TRBJ2-5; 10 bases line up with TRBD2. In germline, CDR1 is SGHNT, CDR2 YYREEE (reference sequence). J gave up 2 bases and V 1 base, and 5 bases lay outside the gene matches. The CDR3 spans 16 residues. CDR3 DNA (partial): TGTGCCAGCAGCTTGCGGCCTAGCGGGGGTCAAGAGACC. Encoded protein: CASSLRPSGGQET. The entire CDR3 reads CASSLRPSGGQETQYF. The variable domain in full, with the rest retrieved from reference TRBV5-4 and TRBJ2-5, is ETGVTQSPTHLIKTRGQQVTLRCSSQSGHNTVSWYQQALGQGPQFIFQYYREEENGRGNFPPRFSGLQFPNYSSELNVNALELDDSALYLCASSLRPSGGQETQYFGPGTRLLVL.

Note on this clone: The read comes to an end 3 residues before the CDR3 does, leaving the germline J gene to fill in the end. This chain joins TRBV2 and TRBJ2-3; perhaps TRBD1 as D (6 bases). Between the trimmed V and J ends, which lost 8 bases and 1 base, there was a span of 16 bases. Germline V gives CDR1 SNHLY, CDR2 FYNNEI. The CDR3 runs 15 residues. CDR3 DNA, as far as it was read: TGTGCCAGCTTATCTAGGAAGGGGGGCACAGATACG. Translated: CASLSRKGGTDT. The entire CDR3 protein is CASLSRKGGTDTQYF.

Details on this clone: From the germline J gene comes the end of the CDR3, since the read stops 3 residues before it. The V gene is TRBV6-2 or TRBV6-3, the J gene TRBJ2-2; no clear D gene. The V and J ends lost 2 bases and 0 bases respectively, with 4 bases between them. The CDR3 contains 14 residues. The germline gives CDR1 MNHEY, CDR2 SVGEGT. CDR3 amino acids: CASSYRANTGELFF. CDR3 bases read: TGTGCCAGCAGTTACAGGGCGAACACCGGGGAG.